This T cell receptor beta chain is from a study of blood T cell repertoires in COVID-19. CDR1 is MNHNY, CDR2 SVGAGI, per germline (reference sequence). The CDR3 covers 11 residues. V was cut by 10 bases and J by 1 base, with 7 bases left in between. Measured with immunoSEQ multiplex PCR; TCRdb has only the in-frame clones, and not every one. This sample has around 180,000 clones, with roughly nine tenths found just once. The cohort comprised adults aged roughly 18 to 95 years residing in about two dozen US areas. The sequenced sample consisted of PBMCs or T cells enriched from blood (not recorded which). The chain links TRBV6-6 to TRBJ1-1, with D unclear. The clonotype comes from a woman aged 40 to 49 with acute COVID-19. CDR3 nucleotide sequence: TGTGCCACAGGAGGGAACACTGAAGCTTTCTTT. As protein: CATGGNTEAFF.